This T cell receptor beta chain was found in a study of T cell changes during pregnancy in multiple sclerosis. The V and J ends lost 4 bases and 6 bases, in that order; junction bases with no gene match: 12. CDR1 and CDR2 from the germline V gene are SNHLY and FYNNEI. The CDR3 runs 17 residues. This clone is a singleton in its sample. Sequencing used immunoSEQ multiplex PCR; TCRdb keeps in-frame clones, though not all of them. The sample holds 43,000 or so clones, 80% to 95% seen once. This receptor was obtained from a female donor with multiple sclerosis, enrolled in a pregnancy study. This chain links TRBV2 with TRBJ1-5, with 10 bases aligning to TRBD1. The source was peripheral blood, collected in the third trimester of pregnancy. CDR3 DNA: TGTGCCAGCAGTGTAGGAGGGACAGGGGCGAGAATTCAGCCCCAGCATTTT. This sequence encodes CASSVGGTGARIQPQHF.